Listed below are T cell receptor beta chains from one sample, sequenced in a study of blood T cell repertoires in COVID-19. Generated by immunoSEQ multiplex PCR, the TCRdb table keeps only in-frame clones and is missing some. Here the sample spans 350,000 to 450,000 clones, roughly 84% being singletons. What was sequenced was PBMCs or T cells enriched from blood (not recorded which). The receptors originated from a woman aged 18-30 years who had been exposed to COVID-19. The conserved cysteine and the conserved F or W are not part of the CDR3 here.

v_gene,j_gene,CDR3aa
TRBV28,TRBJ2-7,ASSPPGQVEQY
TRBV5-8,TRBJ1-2,ASSLAGTAYGYT
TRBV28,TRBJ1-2,ASSLSDYGYT
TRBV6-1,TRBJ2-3,ASSAYGSRGLAPADTQY
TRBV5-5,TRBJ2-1,ASSFLAGAWDEQF
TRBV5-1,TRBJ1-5,ASAQSTNQPQH
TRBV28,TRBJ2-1,ASSFRVPRDNEQF
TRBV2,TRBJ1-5,ASRENRGGNQPQH
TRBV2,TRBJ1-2,ASSRIGTGYGYT
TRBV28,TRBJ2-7,ASSRTSRQIYYEQY
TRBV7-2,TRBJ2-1,ASSSGTSPNNEQF
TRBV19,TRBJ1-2,ASSIAGDYGYT
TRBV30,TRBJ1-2,AGRLGLNYGYT
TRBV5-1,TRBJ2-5,ASSLQETQY
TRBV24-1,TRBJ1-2,ATSDTWDTENYGYT
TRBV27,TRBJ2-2,ASRPLGTSSGAGELF
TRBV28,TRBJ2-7,ASSSQGPPYEQY
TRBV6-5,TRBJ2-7,ASSPDRLEQY
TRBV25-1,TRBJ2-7,ASDNRKTSSYEQY
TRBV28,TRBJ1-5,ASRQGPPNQPQH
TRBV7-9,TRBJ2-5,ASSLAGLQGQETQY
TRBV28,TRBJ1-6,ATDPSAYNSPLH
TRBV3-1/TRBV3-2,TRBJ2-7,ASSNQRGVLNEQY
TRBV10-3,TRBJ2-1,AISQGEREVGNEQF
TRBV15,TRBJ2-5,ATSRDLYRGLKTQY
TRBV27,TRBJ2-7,ASSLVRLAGMEQY
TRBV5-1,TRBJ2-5,ASSLMLAGDVQETQY
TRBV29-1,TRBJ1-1,SVLRQGIEAF